This T cell receptor (beta chain) comes out of a study of blood T cell repertoires in COVID-19. Study-wide context: Spain, Italy and the United States supplied samples that represented acute and convalescent COVID-19. T cells, B-cell-depleted T cells, or PBMCs supplied cDNA or gDNA.

Authors' processing steps: Amplifying reference gene primers gave estimates of nucleated cell counts. The repertoire was sequenced with immunoSEQ multiplex PCR; TCRdb's copy has only in-frame clones and lacks some. V and J calls and clone size follow that table, whereas D and trimming were derived from the DNA. Seen here are roughly 100,000 clones, roughly 80% observed once, and the top ten hold 8% to 9.5%. Sequencing used peripheral blood. This clonotype originated in a woman aged 70-85 years with acute or convalescent COVID-19.

CDR3 residues: CASSSDRFDTDTQYF. CDR3 DNA sequence: TGTGCCAGCAGCTCGGACAGGTTTGACACAGATACGCAGTATTTT. The chain is built from TRBV14 and TRBJ2-3; TRBD1 matches at 7 bases. This CDR3 spans 15 amino acids. The trim removed 5 bases at V and 2 bases at J, leaving 7 bases unmatched. Germline V lookup: CDR1 SGHDN, CDR2 FVKESK.